These T cell receptor beta chains were read from a single sample in a study of blood T cell repertoires in COVID-19. Profiled with immunoSEQ multiplex PCR; TCRdb holds only in-frame clones, not every one. The profile shows about 90,000 clones, around 87% of them singletons. Sequenced: peripheral blood. All receptors come from a male donor with acute or convalescent COVID-19. CDR3s include the opening cysteine and the closing phenylalanine or tryptophan. Clone size is given for some rows only: seen once, a few or many times, or a class if the clone is expanded.

abundance	v_gene	j_gene	CDR3aa
NA	TRBV5-1	TRBJ2-3	CASSLALAATDTQYF
NA	TRBV18	TRBJ1-5	CASSLRGGVGNQPQHF
NA	TRBV6-5	TRBJ2-2	CASSYGRGRSGELFF
NA	TRBV5-1	TRBJ2-4	CASSLLDSKNIQYF
few	TRBV3-1/TRBV3-2	TRBJ1-1	CASGDRVNTEAFF
NA	TRBV6-1	TRBJ1-2	CASSELEGANYGYTF
NA	TRBV29-1	TRBJ1-1	CSSYGGAGTEAFF
NA	TRBV6-6	TRBJ2-3	CASSPGDTDTQYF
NA	TRBV5-4	TRBJ1-3	CASSQDSTGNTIYF
NA	TRBV5-1	TRBJ2-5	CASSLAWPTETQYF
NA	TRBV5-6	TRBJ2-7	CASSLVGRTDLGEQYF
NA	TRBV27	TRBJ2-2	CASSFAGQGFTGELFF
NA	TRBV28	TRBJ2-2	CASSRTSGGAAGELFF
medium-sized	TRBV6-6	TRBJ1-3	CASRALNTIYF
NA	TRBV30	TRBJ1-2	CAWSVTGSDYGYTF
once	TRBV7-2	TRBJ1-4	CASSPDRNQKLFF
NA	TRBV5-1	TRBJ1-4	CASSIDGVGEKLFF
NA	TRBV27	TRBJ2-3	CASSLSAPGLAGATQYF
NA	TRBV6-6	TRBJ2-3	CASSYGRPPDTQYF
NA	TRBV6-1	TRBJ1-2	CASSEILNYGYTF
NA	TRBV27	TRBJ1-2	CASSAIGDRTPANYGYTF
NA	TRBV19	TRBJ2-7	CASSISDTRSYEQYF
few	TRBV5-4	TRBJ2-3	CASSLLGDTQYF
NA	TRBV7-2	TRBJ2-3	CASSPAARGGSADTQYF
once	TRBV18	TRBJ2-7	CASSLGQGKNYEQYF
few	TRBV11-2	TRBJ2-5	CASSLGRGVQETQYF
NA	TRBV5-6	TRBJ2-3	CASSLGRGSLVLQYF
NA	TRBV5-1	TRBJ2-5	CASSPDRAEETQYF
once	TRBV5-1	TRBJ2-1	CASSLAGSGSYNEQFF
NA	TRBV7-9	TRBJ2-1	CASSRLGTAYNEQFF
NA	TRBV3-1/TRBV3-2	TRBJ1-1	CASSQGKQGNTEAFF
NA	TRBV3-1/TRBV3-2	TRBJ2-7	CASSLGGAGYEQYF
few	TRBV5-1	TRBJ1-5	CASSLPVKSNQPQHF
few	TRBV18	TRBJ1-4	CASSAGRNLSTNEKLFF
NA	TRBV7-8	TRBJ1-1	CASSYYRVGNTEAFF
NA	TRBV5-6	TRBJ1-1	CASSLDRGRSTEAFF
NA	TRBV5-4	TRBJ1-6	CASSQNRGYNSPLHF
NA	TRBV5-1	TRBJ2-1	CASSPGGPRSYNEQFF
NA	TRBV5-1	TRBJ2-3	CASSWAGGADTQYF
NA	TRBV2	TRBJ1-1	CASSERGMNTEAFF
NA	TRBV6-1	TRBJ1-1	CASSEAGGRETEAFF
NA	TRBV9	TRBJ2-5	CASSPTGGMETQYF
once	TRBV7-2	TRBJ1-1	CASSLMASNTEAFF
NA	TRBV19	TRBJ2-2	CASSRYLAGNTGELFF
few	TRBV7-2	TRBJ1-2	CASSLGADGKTF
few	TRBV10-3	TRBJ1-4	CAISPTNEKLFF
NA	TRBV30	TRBJ1-5	CAWSVRGQGSNQPQHF
NA	TRBV9	TRBJ1-3	CASSEAGVGASGNTIYF
NA	TRBV24-1	TRBJ1-5	CATSDYNQPQHF
NA	TRBV28	TRBJ1-5	CASSLTGGEQPQHF
NA	TRBV19	TRBJ1-5	CASSIERVGQPQHF